The entry below describes one T cell receptor (beta chain). What it recognizes is unknown. This entry comes from a study of shared clonotypes between healthy human individuals. Study as a whole: The cohort comprised a couple of women and a few men. Their ages spanned 18 to 49 years. Each donor had three CD4 naive, three CD4 memory, two CD8 naive and one CD8 memory plate. Study-wide results and limits: For naive CD4 cells, roughly 5% of clonotypes were shared across a few donors.

Only Caucasian adults living in Nashville, Tennessee served as donors. Data came from immunoSEQ multiplex PCR; TCRdb stores just in-frame clones and leaves some out. This sample has 2 million to 2.5 million clones; under 97% occur once, and the top ten carry around 0.13%. V was trimmed by 5 bases and J by 3 bases, leaving 4 bases between them. The CDR3 contains 11 residues. Germline values: CDR1 SNHLY, CDR2 FYNNEI. The V call is TRBV2, the J call TRBJ2-5; D unresolved. This TCR was recovered from a man between 18 and 35 years old in good health. The sequencing sample was made of naive CD4+ T cells sorted from blood. Subset noted: CD45RA+ positively selected. DNA for the CDR3: TGTGCCAGCAGTTTGAAAGAGACCCAGTACTTC. Encoded protein: CASSLKETQYF.